The entry below describes one TCR beta chain. V dropped 0 bases and J dropped 4 bases, with 10 bases sitting between them. The CDR3 is made up of 15 amino acids. Germline CDR1 SGHRS, CDR2 YFSETQ. The data belong to a study of blood T cell repertoires in COVID-19. As for the study in general: Spain, Italy and the United States supplied samples that represented acute and convalescent COVID-19.

Ages ranged from about 18 to 89 years, with residence in fewer than 25 US areas. What the recovered Cohort 3 donors had was two negative PCRs, clearance, or symptom resolution. Per the original data handling: Amplification with reference gene primers provided the estimates of nucleated cell counts. Generated by immunoSEQ multiplex PCR, the TCRdb table keeps only in-frame clones and is missing some. That table is the source of V, J and clone size, and D and trimming were worked out from the DNA. The sample has 80,000 to 130,000 clones, around 85% seen once. The rearrangement uses TRBV5-1 and TRBJ2-2, with D possibly matching TRBD2 (5 bases). This TCR was sampled from a woman aged 45-60 years who had recovered from COVID-19. Sequences were obtained from PBMCs or T cells enriched from blood (not recorded which). The CDR3: CASSLVASSTGELFF. In DNA, the CDR3 is TGCGCCAGCAGCTTGGTGGCTAGCAGCACCGGGGAGCTGTTTTTT.